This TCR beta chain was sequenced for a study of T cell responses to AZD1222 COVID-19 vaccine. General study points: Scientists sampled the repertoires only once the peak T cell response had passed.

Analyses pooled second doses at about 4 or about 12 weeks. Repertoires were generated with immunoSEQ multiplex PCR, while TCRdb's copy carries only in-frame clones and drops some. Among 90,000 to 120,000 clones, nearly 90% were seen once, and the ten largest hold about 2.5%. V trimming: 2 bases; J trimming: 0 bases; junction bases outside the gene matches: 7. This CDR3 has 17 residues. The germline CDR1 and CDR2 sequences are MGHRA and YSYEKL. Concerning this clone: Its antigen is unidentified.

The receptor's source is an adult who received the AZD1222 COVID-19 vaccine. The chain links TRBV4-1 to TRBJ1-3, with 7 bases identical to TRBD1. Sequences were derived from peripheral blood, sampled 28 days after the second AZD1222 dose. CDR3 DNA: TGCGCCAGCAGCCAAAGGACAGGATTGAGCTCTGGAAACACCATATATTTT. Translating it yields CASSQRTGLSSGNTIYF.